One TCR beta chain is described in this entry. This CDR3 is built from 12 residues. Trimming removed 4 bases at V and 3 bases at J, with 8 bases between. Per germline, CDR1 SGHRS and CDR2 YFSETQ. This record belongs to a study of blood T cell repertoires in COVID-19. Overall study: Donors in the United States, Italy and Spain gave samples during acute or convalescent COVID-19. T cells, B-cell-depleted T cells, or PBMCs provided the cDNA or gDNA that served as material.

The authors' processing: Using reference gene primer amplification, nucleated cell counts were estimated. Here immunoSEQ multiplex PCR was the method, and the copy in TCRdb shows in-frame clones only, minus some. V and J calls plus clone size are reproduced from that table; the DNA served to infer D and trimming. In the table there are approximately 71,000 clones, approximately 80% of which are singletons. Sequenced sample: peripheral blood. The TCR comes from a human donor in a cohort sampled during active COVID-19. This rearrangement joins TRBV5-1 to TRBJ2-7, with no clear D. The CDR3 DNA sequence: TGCGCCAGCAGCCTAGAAGGCTACGAGCAGTACTTC. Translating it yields CASSLEGYEQYF.